The T cell receptor beta chain under discussion was sequenced for a study of cytomegalovirus exposure and HLA in healthy donors. General study results and limits: Later analysis suggested most CMV-associated TCR beta chains were HLA-restricted. Whilst most TCR sequences proved rare, a subset of public TCRs occurred across many donors.

Healthy people donating bone marrow made up the donors. The PCR was carried out with 60 Vbeta primers and 13 Jbeta primers. Clones were read by immunoSEQ multiplex PCR, and TCRdb kept only the in-frame ones, dropping some. The data contain fewer than 150,000 clones, over 70% of them singletons. About this clone itself: Its antigen is not identified.

The germline V gene encodes CDR1 SNHLY and CDR2 FYNNEI. V shed 6 bases, J shed 5 bases, and the junction held 8 bases outside the gene matches. The CDR3 spans 15 residues. The TCR sequence derives from a woman aged 40 to 55 in good health and CMV-seropositive. V and J are TRBV2 and TRBJ2-2; 8 nucleotides align to TRBD2. The sequenced sample consisted of PBMCs. The CDR3 sequence: CASRAPGLGTGELFF. The CDR3, as DNA: TGTGCCAGCAGGGCACCGGGACTAGGAACCGGGGAGCTGTTTTTT.